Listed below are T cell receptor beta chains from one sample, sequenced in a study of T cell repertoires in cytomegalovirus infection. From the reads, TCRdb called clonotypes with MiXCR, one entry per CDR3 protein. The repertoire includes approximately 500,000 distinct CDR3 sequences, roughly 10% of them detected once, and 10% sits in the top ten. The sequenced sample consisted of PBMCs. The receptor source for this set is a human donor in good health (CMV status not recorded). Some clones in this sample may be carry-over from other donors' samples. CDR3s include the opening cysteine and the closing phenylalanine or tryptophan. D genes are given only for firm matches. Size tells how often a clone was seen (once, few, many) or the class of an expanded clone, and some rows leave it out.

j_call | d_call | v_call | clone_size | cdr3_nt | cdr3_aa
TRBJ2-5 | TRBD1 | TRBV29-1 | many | TGCAGCGTTGAAGGGGACAGGCTCCCTAAAGAGACCCAGTACTTC | CSVEGDRLPKETQYF
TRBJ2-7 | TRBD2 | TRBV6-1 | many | TGTGCCAGCAGAGTCGTCCTAGCGGAGCACTACGAGCAGTACTTC | CASRVVLAEHYEQYF
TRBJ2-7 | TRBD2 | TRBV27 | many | TGTGCCAGCAGCTTGGGAGGGGCCAGCTCCTACGAGCAGTACTTC | CASSLGGASSYEQYF
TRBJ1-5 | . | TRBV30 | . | TGTGCCTGGGGAACAGGATTCAATCAGCCCCAGCATTTT | CAWGTGFNQPQHF
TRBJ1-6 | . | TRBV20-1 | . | TGCAGTGCTAGAGGGTTATTTGGACAGCCACGGAATTCACCCCTCCACTTT | CSARGLFGQPRNSPLHF
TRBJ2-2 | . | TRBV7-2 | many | TGTGCCAGCAGCTTAGGGTTTATGGGGATGGTCGGGGAGCTGTTTTTT | CASSLGFMGMVGELFF
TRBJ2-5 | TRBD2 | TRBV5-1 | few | TGCGCCAGCAGCTTAAACGGGGGGGCGTTGGAGACCCAGTACTTC | CASSLNGGALETQYF
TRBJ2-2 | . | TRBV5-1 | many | TGCGCCAGCAGCTCAGAACCCACCGGGGAGCTGTTTTTT | CASSSEPTGELFF
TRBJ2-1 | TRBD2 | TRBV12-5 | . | TGTGCTAGTGGTTTGGTACTGAGCGGGAGGGTCGTTGAGCTGTTCTTC | CASGLVLSGRVVELFF
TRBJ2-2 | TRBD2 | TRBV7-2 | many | TGTGCCAGCAGCTACGTAATGGGACTAGCGGGAAGCACCGGGGAGCTGTTTTTT | CASSYVMGLAGSTGELFF